The 26 T cell receptor beta chains below come from one sample, sequenced in a study of glioma-infiltrating T cells after dendritic cell vaccination. Here immunoSEQ multiplex PCR was the method, and the copy in TCRdb shows in-frame clones only, minus some. The profile shows roughly 52,000 clones, around 86% of them singletons. The source material was blood, sampled before dendritic cell vaccination. Receptor source: a human donor with glioblastoma.

V gene TRBV6-1 combines with J gene TRBJ2-7, with a weak D call TRBD2 (5 bases). The germline V and J ends were trimmed by 0 bases and 3 bases, with 15 bases remaining between them. Germline loops: CDR1 MNHNS, CDR2 SASEGT. The CDR3 runs 16 residues. The CDR3 sequence: CASSEAIGLTNYEQYF. The CDR3 DNA is TGTGCCAGCAGTGAAGCGATAGGACTGACTAACTACGAGCAGTACTTC.

The J gene is TRBJ2-2, the V gene TRBV4-3, with D possibly being TRBD2 (6 bases). The length of the CDR3 is 15 residues. From germline, CDR1 is LGHNA and CDR2 YSLEER. V was shortened by 0 bases and J by 2 bases, with 7 bases between the two germline ends. CDR3 region: CASSQEAGNTGELFF. The CDR3 coding sequence is TGCGCCAGCAGCCAAGAAGCGGGCAACACCGGGGAGCTGTTTTTT.

The chain couples TRBV4-3 to TRBJ2-7; 7 bases agree with TRBD2. J was trimmed by 0 bases and V by 0 bases; bases with no gene match: 8. The CDR3 totals 17 residues. The germline CDR1 and CDR2 sequences are LGHNA and YSLEER. The CDR3 sequence: CASSQDGGGTSSYEQYF. The CDR3, as DNA: TGCGCCAGCAGCCAAGATGGGGGGGGGACGAGCTCCTACGAGCAGTACTTC.

This sequence joins TRBV4-3 and TRBJ1-4, with D tentatively TRBD1 (6 bases). Germline CDR1 reads LGHNA; CDR2 reads YSLEER. The CDR3 spans 18 residues. Trimming stripped 0 bases from V and 0 bases from J, with 14 bases between. The DNA of the CDR3 is TGCGCCAGCAGCCAAGATATAGACAGGCGCACAACTAATGAAAAACTGTTTTTT. It yields the protein CASSQDIDRRTTNEKLFF.

This clone was observed once. The chain joins TRBV27 to TRBJ2-6, with D possibly matching TRBD2 (6 bases). V lost 8 bases, J lost 0 bases, and 11 bases lay in between. Germline V lookup: CDR1 MNHEY, CDR2 SMNVEV (reference sequence). The CDR3 is 15 residues long. CDR3 sequence reads: CASGTWGSGANVLTF. The CDR3 DNA reads as TGTGCCAGCGGGACTTGGGGCTCTGGGGCCAACGTCCTGACTTTC.

This clone was seen only once. The chain uses TRBV18 and TRBJ1-2; TRBD1 matches 9 bases. There are 15 residues in the CDR3. In germline, CDR1 is KGHSH, CDR2 LQKENI. The J segment lost 5 bases and the V segment lost 3 bases, leaving 7 bases of the junction unmatched. The CDR3 nucleotides read TGTGCCAGCTCACCCGTCGACAGGGGGATTTATGGCTACACCTTC. Translated, it gives CASSPVDRGIYGYTF.

The rearrangement links TRBV27 to TRBJ2-7, with 7 bases matching TRBD2. The CDR3 runs to 13 residues. V shed 8 bases, J shed 5 bases, and the junction held 9 bases outside the gene matches. Germline V lookup: CDR1 MNHEY, CDR2 SMNVEV (reference sequence). Here the CDR3 DNA reads TGTGCCAGCCGCTGGGGGGGAGGTAACGAGCAGTACTTC. Its protein is CASRWGGGNEQYF.

This chain uses TRBV5-1 with TRBJ2-7, with TRBD1 matching over 10 bases. Germline CDR1 SGHRS, CDR2 YFSETQ. Losses at the gene ends were 0 bases for V and 3 bases for J; bases not matched to a gene: 9. The CDR3 spans 17 residues. CDR3 protein: CASSLATSGQGLYEQYF. The CDR3 region has the DNA TGCGCCAGCAGCTTGGCCACCTCGGGACAGGGGCTCTACGAGCAGTACTTC.

CDR3 DNA sequence: TGTGCCAGCTCACCGGAGGGCTCCTACGAGCAGTACTTC. This gives the protein CASSPEGSYEQYF. This chain links TRBV18 with TRBJ2-7; D perhaps matches TRBD2 (6 bases). Germline values: CDR1 KGHSH, CDR2 LQKENI. The V gene lost 3 bases and the J gene lost 0 bases, with 6 bases spanning the gap. The length of the CDR3 is 13 residues.

The V gene is TRBV19, the J gene TRBJ2-1; 7 positions match TRBD2. The CDR3 runs 15 residues. The J segment lost 4 bases and the V segment lost 3 bases, leaving 6 bases of the junction unmatched. Germline CDR1 is LNHDA and CDR2 is SQIVND (reference sequence). The CDR3: CASSILGTKYNEQFF. The CDR3, as DNA: TGTGCCAGTAGTATTCTCGGGACTAAATACAATGAGCAGTTCTTC.

This rearrangement joins TRBV30 to TRBJ1-6; TRBD1 aligns across 11 bases. This CDR3 is 16 amino acids long. V was clipped by 3 bases and J by 9 bases; unmatched bases: 10. Looked up from germline, CDR1 is GTSNPN and CDR2 is SVGIG (reference sequence). CDR3 DNA sequence: TGTGCCTGGAGGGCAACATGGACAGGGGGCAGTTCACCCCTCCACTTT. It encodes CAWRATWTGGSSPLHF.

CDR3 loop: CASSLEQFAYEQYF. CDR3 nucleotide sequence: TGTGCCAGCAGCTTAGAACAGTTCGCCTACGAGCAGTACTTC. This rearrangement joins TRBV11-1 to TRBJ2-5, with D hard to call. The J call is uncertain, as TRBJ2-7 better fits the DNA end. This CDR3 is built from 14 residues. CDR1 SGHAT and CDR2 FQDESV come from the germline V gene (reference sequence).

This chain links TRBV30 with TRBJ1-1; no clear D gene. The V gene lost 3 bases and the J gene lost 1 base, with 12 bases spanning the gap. This CDR3 is built from 14 residues. Per germline, CDR1 GTSNPN and CDR2 SVGIG (reference sequence). The CDR3 sequence: CAWRREGKNTEAFF. CDR3 bases: TGTGCCTGGAGAAGGGAGGGAAAGAACACTGAAGCTTTCTTT.

The rearrangement uses TRBV11-3 and TRBJ1-4, with a weak D call TRBD1 (5 bases). Between the trimmed V and J ends, which lost 6 bases and 0 bases, there was a span of 8 bases. There are 14 residues in the CDR3. Germline CDR1 and CDR2: SGHNT and YENEEA. The CDR3 here is CASRPGSTNEKLFF. DNA of the CDR3: TGTGCCAGCAGGCCAGGGTCAACTAATGAAAAACTGTTTTTT.

The chain recombines TRBV12-5 with TRBJ2-7, with 7 nucleotides matching TRBD2. This CDR3 contains 14 residues. The germline gives CDR1 LGHNT, CDR2 FRNRAP. Trimming at V came to 6 bases and at J to 5 bases, leaving 10 bases not matched to a gene. CDR3 bases: TGTGCTAGTGGCGCGGCTGGGGAGGGAGACGAGCAGTACTTC. Its translation: CASGAAGEGDEQYF.

The V gene is TRBV12-5, the J gene TRBJ2-2; D perhaps matches TRBD1 (6 bases). The germline CDR1 and CDR2 sequences are LGHNT and FRNRAP. Trimming removed 6 bases at V and 0 bases at J, with 14 bases between. CDR3 length equals 16 residues. CDR3 region: CASGQGISANTGELFF. The CDR3 nucleotides are TGTGCTAGTGGACAGGGAATCTCCGCGAACACCGGGGAGCTGTTTTTT.

The chain couples TRBV7-2 to TRBJ2-2, with 7 bases lining up with TRBD1. The CDR3 covers 14 residues. The germline CDR1 and CDR2 sequences are SGHTA and FQGNSA. The J segment lost 6 bases and the V segment lost 5 bases, leaving 6 bases of the junction unmatched. In nucleotides, the CDR3 is TGTGCCAGCAGCCTAACAGGGGCGGCCGGGGAGCTGTTTTTT. Its translation is CASSLTGAAGELFF.

V usage is TRBV10-2 and J usage is TRBJ2-5; perhaps TRBD2 as D (5 bases). This CDR3 is built from 19 residues. The V end lost 5 bases, the J end lost 5 bases, and 30 bases lay between the germline ends. In germline, CDR1 is WSHSY, CDR2 SAAADI. The CDR3 region is CASSLGQLRKGGSRETQYF. The CDR3 DNA sequence: TGCGCCAGCAGTCTTGGTCAACTTAGGAAAGGAGGCTCCCGGGAGACCCAGTACTTC.

The chain carries TRBV6-6 and TRBJ1-2; TRBD1 matches at 10 bases. Germline loops: CDR1 MNHNY, CDR2 SVGAGI (reference sequence). This CDR3 is built from 16 residues. V lost 5 bases to trimming and J lost 5 bases; unmatched junction nucleotides: 11. In DNA form, the CDR3 reads TGTGCCAGCAGTACTGGAGCGGGACAGGGGAGTTATGGCTACACCTTC. Amino acid sequence: CASSTGAGQGSYGYTF.

The chain recombines TRBV2 with TRBJ1-4; perhaps TRBD1 as D (5 bases). The V end was cut by 3 bases, the J end by 10 bases, with 12 bases between. The CDR3 is 13 residues long. Germline-derived CDR1 and CDR2 are SNHLY and FYNNEI. The CDR3 sequence: CASSDSREGKLFF. CDR3 DNA sequence: TGTGCCAGCAGTGACTCCAGGGAAGGAAAACTGTTTTTT.

This rearrangement joins TRBV30 to TRBJ2-1; D ambiguous. The V end lost 5 bases, the J end lost 6 bases, and 11 bases lay between the germline ends. The CDR3 extends over 12 amino acids. CDR1 GTSNPN and CDR2 SVGIG come from the germline V gene (reference sequence). In DNA form, the CDR3 reads TGTGCCTGGGACTTCGTGGGCAATGAGCAGTTCTTC. It translates to CAWDFVGNEQFF. The full variable domain, completed using reference TRBV30 and TRBJ2-1, is SQTIHQWPATLVQPVGSPLSLECTVEGTSNPNLYWYRQAAGRGLQLLFYSVGIGQISSEVPQNLSASRPQDRQFILSSKKLLLSDSGFYLCAWDFVGNEQFFGPGTRLTVL.

This clone was recorded once. This chain joins TRBV9 and TRBJ2-5, with D possibly matching TRBD2 (5 bases). The CDR3 has 16 amino acids. Trimming removed 3 bases from V and 5 bases from J, with 20 bases in between. Germline values: CDR1 SGDLS, CDR2 YYNGEE. CDR3 coding DNA: TGTGCCAGCAGCGAGGAGGTAGGGATCGGTCGCGAGACCCAGTACTTC. Its translation: CASSEEVGIGRETQYF.

The chain recombines TRBV5-8 with TRBJ2-5; 9 bases are shared with TRBD1. The CDR3 runs to 13 residues. The V segment lost 4 bases and the J segment 5 bases; nucleotides outside the gene matches: 3. Germline V CDR1 and CDR2: SGHTS, YDEGEE. The CDR3 DNA reads TGTGCCAGCAGCGGGACAGGGTCCGAGACCCAGTACTTC. Its protein is CASSGTGSETQYF.

This sequence joins TRBV15 and TRBJ2-7; 8 nucleotides line up with TRBD2. The CDR3 contains 15 residues. CDR1 and CDR2 (germline): LNHNV, YYDKDF (reference sequence). J was trimmed by 6 bases and V by 0 bases; bases with no gene match: 7. CDR3 sequence reads: CATSREGAGDREQYF. DNA for the CDR3: TGTGCCACCAGCAGAGAGGGAGCGGGAGACCGCGAGCAGTACTTC.

This chain connects TRBV6-1 to TRBJ1-5; D is perhaps TRBD1 (5 bases). The CDR3 has 16 amino acids. Germline CDR1 is MNHNS and CDR2 is SASEGT. V was cut by 2 bases and J by 0 bases, with 11 bases left in between. The CDR3 loop reads CASSEYLTASNQPQHF. CDR3 DNA sequence: TGTGCCAGCAGTGAATACTTGACAGCTAGCAATCAGCCCCAGCATTTT.

This clone has just one count. V usage is TRBV25-1 and J usage is TRBJ1-2, with 7 bases fitting TRBD1. J lost 4 bases, V lost 3 bases, and 5 bases had no gene match. CDR3 size: 14 residues. The V gene's germline CDR1 is MGHDK and CDR2 SYGVNS. The CDR3 DNA reads TGTGCCAGCAGTGACTCAGGGGGTCCCTATGGCTACACCTTC. Protein: CASSDSGGPYGYTF.